This TCR beta chain was observed in a study of blood T cell repertoires in COVID-19. Some clones are missing from TCRdb's copy, which holds only in-frame ones; the method was immunoSEQ multiplex PCR. The sample includes tens of thousands of clones, 88% of them seen just once. The CDR3 runs to 16 residues. Looked up from germline, CDR1 is LGHDT and CDR2 is YNNKEL (reference sequence). V dropped 4 bases and J dropped 4 bases, with 19 bases sitting between them. V usage is TRBV3-1 (or the pseudogene TRBV3-2) and J usage is TRBJ1-2, with TRBD1 as a possible D gene (6 bases). Sequencing input: peripheral blood. The TCR sequence derives from a human donor in a cohort sampled during active COVID-19. The CDR3 DNA reads TGTGCCAGCAGCCCCGGAGCGGACAGAGGGGTCTATGGCTACACCTTC. Protein sequence: CASSPGADRGVYGYTF.